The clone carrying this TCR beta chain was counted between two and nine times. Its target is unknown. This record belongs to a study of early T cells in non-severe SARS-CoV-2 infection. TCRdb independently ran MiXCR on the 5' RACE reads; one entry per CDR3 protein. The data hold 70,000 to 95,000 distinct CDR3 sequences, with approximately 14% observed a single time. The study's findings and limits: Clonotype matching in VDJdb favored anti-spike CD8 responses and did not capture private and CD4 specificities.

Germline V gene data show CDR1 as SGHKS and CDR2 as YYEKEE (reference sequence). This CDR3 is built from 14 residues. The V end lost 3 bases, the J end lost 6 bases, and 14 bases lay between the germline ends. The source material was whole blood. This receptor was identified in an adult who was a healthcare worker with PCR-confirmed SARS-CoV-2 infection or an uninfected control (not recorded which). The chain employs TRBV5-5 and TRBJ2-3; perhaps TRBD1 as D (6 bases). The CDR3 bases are TGTGCCAGCAGCTCATCCCAGGGGCTGGATACGCAGTATTTT. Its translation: CASSSSQGLDTQYF.